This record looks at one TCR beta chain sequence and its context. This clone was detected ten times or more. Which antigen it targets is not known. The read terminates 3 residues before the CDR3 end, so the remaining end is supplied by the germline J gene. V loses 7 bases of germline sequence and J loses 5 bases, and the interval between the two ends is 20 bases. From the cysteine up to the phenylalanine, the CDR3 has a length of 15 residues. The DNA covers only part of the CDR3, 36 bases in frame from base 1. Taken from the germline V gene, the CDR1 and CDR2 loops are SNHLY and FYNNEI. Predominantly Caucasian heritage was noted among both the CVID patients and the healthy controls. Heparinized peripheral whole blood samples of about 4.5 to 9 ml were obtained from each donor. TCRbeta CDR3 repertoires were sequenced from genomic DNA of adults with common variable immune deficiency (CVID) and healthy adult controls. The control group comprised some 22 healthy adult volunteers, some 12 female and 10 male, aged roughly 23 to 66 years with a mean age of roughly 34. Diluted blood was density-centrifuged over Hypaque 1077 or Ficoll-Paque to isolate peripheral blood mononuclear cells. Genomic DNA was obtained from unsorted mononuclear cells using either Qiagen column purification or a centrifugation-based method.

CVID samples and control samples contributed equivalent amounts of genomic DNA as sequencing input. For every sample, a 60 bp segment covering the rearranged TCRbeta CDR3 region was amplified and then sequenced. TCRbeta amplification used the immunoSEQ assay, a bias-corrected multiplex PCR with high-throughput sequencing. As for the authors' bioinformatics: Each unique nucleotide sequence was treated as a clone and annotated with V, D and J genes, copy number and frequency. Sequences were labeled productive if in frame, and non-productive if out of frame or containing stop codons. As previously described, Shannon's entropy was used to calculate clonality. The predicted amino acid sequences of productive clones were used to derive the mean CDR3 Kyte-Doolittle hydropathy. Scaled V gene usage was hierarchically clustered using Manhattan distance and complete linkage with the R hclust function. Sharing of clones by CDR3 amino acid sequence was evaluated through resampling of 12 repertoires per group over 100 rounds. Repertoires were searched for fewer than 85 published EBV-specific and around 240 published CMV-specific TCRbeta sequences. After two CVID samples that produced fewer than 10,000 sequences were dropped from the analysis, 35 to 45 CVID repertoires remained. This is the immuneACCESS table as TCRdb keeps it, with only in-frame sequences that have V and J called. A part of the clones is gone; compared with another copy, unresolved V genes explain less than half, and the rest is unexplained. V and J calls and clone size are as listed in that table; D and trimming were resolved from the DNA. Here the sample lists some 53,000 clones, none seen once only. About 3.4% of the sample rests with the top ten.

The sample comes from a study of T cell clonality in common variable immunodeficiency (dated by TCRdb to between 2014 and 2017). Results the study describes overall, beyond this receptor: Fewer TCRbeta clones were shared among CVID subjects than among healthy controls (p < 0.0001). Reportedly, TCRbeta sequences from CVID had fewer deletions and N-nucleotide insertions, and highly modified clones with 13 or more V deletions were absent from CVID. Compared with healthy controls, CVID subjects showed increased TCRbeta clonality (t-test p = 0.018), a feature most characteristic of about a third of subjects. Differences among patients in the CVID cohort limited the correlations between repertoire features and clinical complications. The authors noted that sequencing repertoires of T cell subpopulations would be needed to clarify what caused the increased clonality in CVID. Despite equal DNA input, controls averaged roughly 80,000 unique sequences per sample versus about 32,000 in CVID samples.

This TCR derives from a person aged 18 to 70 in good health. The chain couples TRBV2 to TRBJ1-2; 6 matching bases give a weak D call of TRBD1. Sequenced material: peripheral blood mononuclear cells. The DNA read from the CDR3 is TGTGCCAGCACCCCCGACAGGCAAGTTCGATATGGC. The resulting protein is CASTPDRQVRYG. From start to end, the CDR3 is CASTPDRQVRYGYTF.